Listed below are T cell receptor beta chains from one sample, sequenced in a study of blood T cell repertoires in COVID-19. Profiled with immunoSEQ multiplex PCR; TCRdb holds only in-frame clones, not every one. The data hold 200,000 to 300,000 clones, with approximately 81% observed a single time. Source material: peripheral blood. The receptors shown here come from a man between 60 and 75 years old with acute or convalescent COVID-19. Each CDR3 is given with its conserved first and last residue.

J gene: TRBJ2-6; V gene: TRBV2; CDR3 protein: CASSETRTGAGANVLTF
J gene: TRBJ1-6; V gene: TRBV4-3; CDR3 protein: CASSQAGVNSPLHF
J gene: TRBJ2-5; V gene: TRBV7-9; CDR3 protein: CASSPAGWGQYF
J gene: TRBJ2-3; V gene: TRBV20-1; CDR3 protein: CSASSSGRFLVDTQYF
J gene: TRBJ2-7; V gene: TRBV7-2; CDR3 protein: CASSFAGINSYEQYF
J gene: TRBJ1-2; V gene: TRBV27; CDR3 protein: CASSLTRGTNYGYTF
J gene: TRBJ1-1; V gene: TRBV3-1/TRBV3-2; CDR3 protein: CASSQSLSTEAFF
J gene: TRBJ1-2; V gene: TRBV5-6; CDR3 protein: CASSFLNRGYGYTF
J gene: TRBJ2-1; V gene: TRBV7-2; CDR3 protein: CASRLAFSSYNEQFF
J gene: TRBJ1-1; V gene: TRBV5-6; CDR3 protein: CASSHPGGRVNTEAFF
J gene: TRBJ1-2; V gene: TRBV24-1; CDR3 protein: CATSAFYSGTGTSDYTF
J gene: TRBJ1-1; V gene: TRBV6-2/TRBV6-3; CDR3 protein: CASSYSNREAFF
J gene: TRBJ2-4; V gene: TRBV2; CDR3 protein: CASSENPSGNIQYF
J gene: TRBJ2-4; V gene: TRBV7-9; CDR3 protein: CASRHGGTSGKLAKNIQYF
J gene: TRBJ2-3; V gene: TRBV5-1; CDR3 protein: CASSFLAGGFTDTQYF
J gene: TRBJ2-3; V gene: TRBV7-3; CDR3 protein: CASSPRGGRESSTDTQYF
J gene: TRBJ1-2; V gene: TRBV6-6; CDR3 protein: CASSSGQGDGGYTF
J gene: TRBJ1-1; V gene: TRBV2; CDR3 protein: CAKKGQGAEAFF
J gene: TRBJ1-2; V gene: TRBV7-2; CDR3 protein: CASSLLNYGYTF
J gene: TRBJ1-4; V gene: TRBV27; CDR3 protein: CASSYTPGATNEKLFF
J gene: TRBJ2-5; V gene: TRBV9; CDR3 protein: CASSARHREETQYF
J gene: TRBJ2-7; V gene: TRBV9; CDR3 protein: CASSTDRVNEQYF
J gene: TRBJ1-2; V gene: TRBV29-1; CDR3 protein: CSASTGSANYGYTF
J gene: TRBJ1-5; V gene: TRBV2; CDR3 protein: CASRETGSVLRQPQHF
J gene: TRBJ1-3; V gene: TRBV6-5; CDR3 protein: CASSYPQGQGGNTIYF
J gene: TRBJ2-3; V gene: TRBV29-1; CDR3 protein: CSVATSGTDTQYF
J gene: TRBJ2-2; V gene: TRBV5-4; CDR3 protein: CASRSGITGLAAGNTGELFF
J gene: TRBJ1-2; V gene: TRBV9; CDR3 protein: CASSPPGGRNFGYTF
J gene: TRBJ2-7; V gene: TRBV19; CDR3 protein: CASSTGQGPYEQYF
J gene: TRBJ1-2; V gene: TRBV27; CDR3 protein: CASSLNSRGGGYTF
J gene: TRBJ2-1; V gene: TRBV27; CDR3 protein: CASSRTQGYEQFF
J gene: TRBJ1-1; V gene: TRBV13; CDR3 protein: CASSLGLKGRSFF
J gene: TRBJ1-2; V gene: TRBV6-5; CDR3 protein: CASSSAGGAYGYTF
J gene: TRBJ2-5; V gene: TRBV3-1/TRBV3-2; CDR3 protein: CASSQEGLETQYF
J gene: TRBJ2-3; V gene: TRBV19; CDR3 protein: CASSIARGGAEDTQYF
J gene: TRBJ2-7; V gene: TRBV7-9; CDR3 protein: CASSLATGIGQYF
J gene: TRBJ1-3; V gene: TRBV25-1; CDR3 protein: CASSADRGSNTIYF
J gene: TRBJ1-5; V gene: TRBV19; CDR3 protein: CASRVLTGVNQPQHF
J gene: TRBJ2-2; V gene: TRBV12-5; CDR3 protein: CASGFLLSRAHPPRDGSTGELFF
J gene: TRBJ1-3; V gene: TRBV29-1; CDR3 protein: CSVGDRDGHTIYF
J gene: TRBJ1-1; V gene: TRBV19; CDR3 protein: CASSMIQWDSNTEAFF
J gene: TRBJ1-2; V gene: TRBV4-1; CDR3 protein: CASSQTLTGGIYGYTF
J gene: TRBJ2-7; V gene: TRBV5-1; CDR3 protein: CASSSLFSGTSYSYEQYF
J gene: TRBJ2-5; V gene: TRBV7-6; CDR3 protein: CASSALAGGQETQYF
J gene: TRBJ2-7; V gene: TRBV6-5; CDR3 protein: CASRTGPAYEQYF
J gene: TRBJ1-4; V gene: TRBV9; CDR3 protein: CASSARDNLMGTNEKLFF
J gene: TRBJ2-6; V gene: TRBV18; CDR3 protein: CASSLLPGQGATGANVLTF
J gene: TRBJ1-1; V gene: TRBV7-8; CDR3 protein: CASSLRQGALNTEAFF
J gene: TRBJ1-1; V gene: TRBV6-5; CDR3 protein: CASSYSTRGTEAFF
J gene: TRBJ1-1; V gene: TRBV7-3; CDR3 protein: CASSLRPGQGAEAFF
J gene: TRBJ1-2; V gene: TRBV6-2/TRBV6-3; CDR3 protein: CASSYGTGGYTF
J gene: TRBJ2-7; V gene: TRBV2; CDR3 protein: CASGSGAPLIDYEQYF
J gene: TRBJ2-7; V gene: TRBV5-1; CDR3 protein: CASSLAGLAEYEQYF